Following are 15 T cell receptor beta chains from one sample sequenced in a study of shared clonotypes between healthy human individuals (dated by TCRdb to the early 2020s). Libraries came from the immunoSEQ multiplex PCR assay. This is the immuneACCESS table as TCRdb keeps it, with only in-frame sequences that have V and J called. A part of the clones is gone; compared with another copy, unresolved V genes explain less than half, and the rest is unexplained. In this sample the table shows approximately 1.9 million clones, 80% to 95% of which occur a single time. The biggest ten clones account for roughly 1.7% of the sample. For the CD8 naive samples, CD45RO-negative cells were positively selected for CCR7, yielding a CD45RA+CCR7+ population from which TemRA cells were excluded. Sequences were obtained from naive CD8+ T cells from PBMCs. Taken with the paper, the label for cell subset or site translates to: CD45RA+CCR7+. These TCRs come from a man aged 18 to 29 in good health. Some clones in this sample may be carry-over from other donors' samples.

The V gene is TRBV27, the J gene TRBJ2-5, with a weak D call TRBD1 (6 bases). Trimming took 5 bases from V and 3 from J, leaving 16 bases between them. CDR1 and CDR2 (germline): MNHEY, SMNVEV (reference sequence). The CDR3 is 15 amino acids. CDR3 region: CASSPWTATEETQYF. As DNA, the CDR3 is TGTGCCAGCAGTCCCTGGACAGCGACAGAAGAGACCCAGTACTTC.

This chain uses TRBV5-4 with TRBJ2-1, with D perhaps TRBD2 (5 bases). Trimming shortened V by 7 bases and J by 5 bases, and 13 bases separated the two germline ends. The CDR3 is 13 residues long. The germline CDR1 and CDR2 sequences are SGHNT and YYREEE (reference sequence). The CDR3 DNA sequence: TGTGCCAGCGGGCTAGCCCGTCACAATGAGCAGTTCTTC. Protein: CASGLARHNEQFF.

The rearrangement uses TRBV27 and TRBJ1-1, with a weak D call TRBD1 (5 bases). Germline lookup yields CDR1 MNHEY and CDR2 SMNVEV (reference sequence). V lost 2 bases, J lost 3 bases, and 13 bases lay in between. The CDR3 is 15 amino acids. CDR3 bases: TGTGCCAGCAGTTTACTCTCGTGGGGGGACACTGAAGCTTTCTTT. This codes for CASSLLSWGDTEAFF.

On this clone: At the DNA level, this CDR3 is encoded by other sequences in the same sample as well. This chain connects TRBV11-2 to TRBJ2-7, with D tentatively TRBD1 (5 bases). The germline CDR1 and CDR2 sequences are SGHAT and FQNNGV. This CDR3 contains 13 residues. The V gene lost 3 bases and the J gene lost 1 base, with 7 bases spanning the gap. CDR3 amino acids: CASSLSGSYEQYF. For the CDR3, the DNA is TGTGCCAGCAGCTTGTCAGGGTCCTACGAGCAGTACTTC.

CDR3 loop: CASSISLGLAWYNEQFF. The CDR3 bases are TGTGCCAGTAGTATCTCTTTGGGACTAGCGTGGTACAATGAGCAGTTCTTC. The gene calls are TRBV19 and TRBJ2-1; 10 bases are a match to TRBD2. CDR3 length equals 17 residues. After removal of 3 bases from V and 4 bases from J, the junction contained 9 bases not matched to a gene. The germline gives CDR1 LNHDA, CDR2 SQIVND (reference sequence). The complete variable domain, with remaining parts taken from reference TRBV19 and TRBJ2-1, reads DGGITQSPKYLFRKEGQNVTLSCEQNLNHDAMYWYRQDPGQGLRLIYYSQIVNDFQKGDIAEGYSVSREKKESFPLTVTSAQKNPTAFYLCASSISLGLAWYNEQFFGPGTRLTVL.

The gene calls are TRBV19 and TRBJ1-1; D is ambiguous. V was clipped by 5 bases and J by 1 base, with 20 bases between them. Germline V gene lookup returns CDR1 LNHDA and CDR2 SQIVND (reference sequence). The CDR3 is made up of 17 amino acids. The CDR3 reads CASSPPSGLVRNTEAFF. CDR3 in DNA: TGTGCCAGTAGTCCCCCCAGTGGGCTTGTTCGGAACACTGAAGCTTTCTTT.

The rearrangement joins TRBV5-1 to TRBJ1-1, with D possibly TRBD1 on 5 matching bases. This CDR3 is 14 amino acids long. Germline loops: CDR1 SGHRS, CDR2 YFSETQ. V was clipped by 2 bases and J by 3 bases, with 11 bases between them. CDR3 amino acids: CASSFTGTHTEAFF. CDR3 nucleotides: TGCGCCAGCAGCTTTACGGGGACCCACACTGAAGCTTTCTTT.

This clone came up a few times. The chain's CDR3 is CASSERGRDPGWKPQHF. The CDR3 DNA sequence: TGCGCCAGCAGTGAGAGAGGACGGGATCCCGGTTGGAAGCCCCAGCATTTT. The chain is built from TRBV10-2 and TRBJ1-5, with no clear D. Per germline, CDR1 WSHSY and CDR2 SAAADI. V was pared by 2 bases and J by 8 bases, with 22 bases between. The CDR3 has 17 amino acids.

This clone was detected once. This chain joins TRBV13 and TRBJ2-1, with 8 bases fitting TRBD2. Trimming at V came to 3 bases and at J to 2 bases, leaving 3 bases not matched to a gene. The germline gives CDR1 PRHDT, CDR2 FYEKMQ (reference sequence). This CDR3 is 15 amino acids long. The CDR3 region has the DNA TGTGCCAGCAGCTTTTTGCGGGAGGCCTACAATGAGCAGTTCTTC. The encoded protein is CASSFLREAYNEQFF.

The J gene is TRBJ2-3, the V gene TRBV7-9, with D perhaps matching TRBD1 (6 bases). Germline V gives CDR1 SEHNR, CDR2 FQNEAQ (reference sequence). V dropped 6 bases and J dropped 0 bases, with 19 bases sitting between them. The CDR3 contains 17 residues. The CDR3 reads CASRRTEQGPSTDTQYF. The CDR3 DNA is TGTGCCAGCAGGCGCACTGAACAGGGCCCGAGCACAGATACGCAGTATTTT.

The rearrangement links TRBV6-1 to TRBJ2-7; unclear D gene. Germline CDR1 is MNHNS and CDR2 is SASEGT. V gave up 0 bases and J gave up 0 bases, with 9 bases separating them. The CDR3 has 15 amino acids. CDR3 nucleotide sequence: TGTGCCAGCAGTGAAGCGTCGCGGAGCTCCTACGAGCAGTACTTC. It yields the protein CASSEASRSSYEQYF.

V is TRBV28 and J is TRBJ2-1; tentatively, D is TRBD1 or TRBD2 (5 bases each). The germline V gene has CDR1 MDHEN and CDR2 SYDVKM. CDR3 length: 16 amino acids. V was cut by 6 bases and J by 4 bases, with 19 bases left in between. The CDR3 here is CASRRGVQELYNEQFF. The CDR3 coding sequence is TGTGCCAGCAGACGAGGGGTCCAGGAATTATACAATGAGCAGTTCTTC.

This chain links TRBV9 with TRBJ2-2; the match to TRBD2 covers 9 bases. V lost 4 bases, J lost 2 bases, and 12 bases stayed unmatched. This CDR3 is 18 amino acids long. Germline V CDR1 and CDR2: SGDLS, YYNGEE. The CDR3 spells CASSQSKTSGVNTGELFF. CDR3 sequence (DNA): TGTGCCAGCAGCCAGAGCAAGACTAGCGGAGTTAACACCGGGGAGCTGTTTTTT.

As DNA, the CDR3 is TGCAGCGCCATAGCGGGAGGCCCGGGTAATGAGCAGTTCTTC. Translating gives CSAIAGGPGNEQFF. The chain uses TRBV29-1 and TRBJ2-1; TRBD2 matches at 10 bases. The CDR3 is made up of 14 amino acids. J gave up 7 bases and V 7 bases, and 10 bases lay outside the gene matches. CDR1 and CDR2 (germline): SQVTM, ANQGSEA.

The CDR3 DNA reads as TGTGCCAGCAGCCTAGGGAGCGAGCAGTACTTC. It yields the protein CASSLGSEQYF. The V and J genes are TRBV9 and TRBJ2-7, with D perhaps matching TRBD2 (5 bases). V was clipped by 4 bases and J by 6 bases, with 8 bases between them. Per the germline V gene, CDR1 is SGDLS and CDR2 is YYNGEE. This CDR3 spans 11 amino acids.